This TCR beta chain came from a study of blood T cell repertoires in COVID-19. TCRdb's table, derived via immunoSEQ multiplex PCR, lists solely in-frame clones and lacks some. This table has around 110,000 clones, over 80% appearing once. CDR1 KGHSH and CDR2 LQKENI come from the germline V gene. V dropped 6 bases and J dropped 5 bases, with 14 bases sitting between them. CDR3 length: 13 amino acids. The chain employs TRBV18 and TRBJ2-7; D is unresolved. Input material: peripheral blood. The receptor's source is a man aged 30 to 45 with acute or convalescent COVID-19. The CDR3: CASSLSFGNEQYV. The CDR3 nucleotides are TGTGCCAGCTCCCTCTCCTTCGGTAACGAGCAGTACGTC.